The 21 T cell receptor beta chains below were found in one sample sequenced in a study of cytomegalovirus exposure and HLA in healthy donors. Primers: 60 Vbeta forward and 13 Jbeta reverse. Produced via immunoSEQ multiplex PCR; TCRdb's table is partial and in-frame only. The table includes 70,000 to 100,000 clones, about four fifths detected once. The sequencing sample was made of PBMCs. The receptors derive from a man aged 50-60 years in good health and CMV-seropositive.

The sample holds one count of this clone. The chain uses TRBV29-1 and TRBJ1-3; unclear D gene. Per germline, CDR1 SQVTM and CDR2 ANQGSEA. V was clipped by 4 bases and J by 0 bases, with 7 bases between them. CDR3 length: 13 amino acids. Here the CDR3 reads CSVAGDSGNTIYF. CDR3 in DNA: TGCAGCGTTGCCGGAGACTCTGGAAACACCATATATTTT.

The chain combines TRBV19 with TRBJ1-4; D is undetermined. This CDR3 has 14 amino acids. V was clipped by 5 bases and J by 6 bases, with 13 bases between them. Per the germline V gene, CDR1 is LNHDA and CDR2 is SQIVND (reference sequence). In DNA form, the CDR3 reads TGTGCCAGTAGTTATGACTATAACGATGAAAAACTGTTTTTT. It yields the protein CASSYDYNDEKLFF.

This clone was picked up a small number of times. CDR3 region: CASSPGLSSTDTQYF. DNA of the CDR3: TGTGCCAGCAGCCCCGGACTGTCTAGCACAGATACGCAGTATTTT. V gene TRBV7-3 combines with J gene TRBJ2-3; TRBD2 is a possible D gene (5 bases). The CDR3 length is 15 residues. Deletions cut 5 bases from V and 0 bases from J, with 12 bases between. The germline gives CDR1 SGHTA, CDR2 FQGTGA.

J is TRBJ2-3 and V is TRBV10-3; D may be TRBD2 (6 bases). This CDR3 contains 16 residues. V lost 6 bases, J lost 2 bases, and 18 bases lay in between. Germline CDR1 reads ENHRY; CDR2 reads SYGVKD. This CDR3 reads CAISPREKYATDTQYF. The CDR3, as DNA: TGTGCCATCAGCCCCCGGGAGAAGTATGCCACAGATACGCAGTATTTT.

The V call is TRBV5-1, the J call TRBJ1-1, with TRBD1 matching over 10 bases. The CDR3 is 15 residues long. Germline assignment: CDR1 SGHRS and CDR2 YFSETQ. V dropped 0 bases and J dropped 4; count of bases not matched to a gene: 3. The CDR3 here is CASSLEGQGFTEAFF. Here the CDR3 DNA reads TGCGCCAGCAGCTTGGAGGGACAGGGGTTCACTGAAGCTTTCTTT. Supplemented by reference TRBV5-1 and TRBJ1-1, the full variable domain reads KAGVTQTPRYLIKTRGQQVTLSCSPISGHRSVSWYQQTPGQGLQFLFEYFSETQRNKGNFPGRFSGRQFSNSRSEMNVSTLELGDSALYLCASSLEGQGFTEAFFGQGTRLTVV.

The chain combines TRBV5-4 with TRBJ2-7; 8 bases line up with TRBD1. Germline V gives CDR1 SGHNT, CDR2 YYREEE (reference sequence). The CDR3 spans 15 residues. The junction had 8 bases not matched to a gene; V was cut back by 4 bases and J by 2 bases. The CDR3 bases are TGTGCCAGCAGCAATTCCGGACAGGGTGCCTACGAGCAGTACTTC. As protein: CASSNSGQGAYEQYF.

The rearrangement uses TRBV27 and TRBJ1-2; tentatively, D is TRBD1 (5 bases). Germline lookup yields CDR1 MNHEY and CDR2 SMNVEV (reference sequence). Trimming stripped 5 bases from V and 7 bases from J, with 17 bases between. The CDR3 runs to 14 residues. The CDR3 DNA sequence: TGTGCCAGCAGTCGGACATCCGAAAAGAGTGGCTACACCTTC. Its translation is CASSRTSEKSGYTF.

The chain recombines TRBV7-3 with TRBJ2-7; the D gene is possibly TRBD2 (6 bases). V was cut by 5 bases and J by 2 bases, with 13 bases left in between. CDR1 and CDR2 from the germline V gene are SGHTA and FQGTGA. The CDR3 is 14 residues long. This CDR3 reads CASSPGLPPYEQYF. CDR3 nucleotides: TGTGCCAGCAGCCCGGGACTTCCCCCCTACGAGCAGTACTTC.

The chain uses TRBV6-1 and TRBJ1-1; D might be TRBD1 (6 bases). CDR1 and CDR2 (germline): MNHNS, SASEGT. Trimming cost V 6 bases and J 4 bases, with 15 bases left between them. This CDR3 is built from 14 residues. The CDR3 spells CASRSTGKLTEAFF. Here the CDR3 DNA reads TGTGCCAGCAGGTCGACAGGCAAACTCACTGAAGCTTTCTTT.

The chain joins TRBV5-4 to TRBJ2-5, with D perhaps matching TRBD1 (7 bases). CDR1 is SGHNT, CDR2 YYREEE, per germline (reference sequence). Trimming removed 5 bases from V and 5 bases from J, with 10 bases in between. The length of the CDR3 is 12 residues. CDR3 amino acids: CASRSGGETQYF. The CDR3 coding sequence is TGTGCCAGCAGGTCAGGGGGGGAGACCCAGTACTTC. The full variable domain, in which reference TRBV5-4 and TRBJ2-5 provide the parts outside the CDR3, is ETGVTQSPTHLIKTRGQQVTLRCSSQSGHNTVSWYQQALGQGPQFIFQYYREEENGRGNFPPRFSGLQFPNYSSELNVNALELDDSALYLCASRSGGETQYFGPGTRLLVL.

Note on this clone: A read error may account for a junction end that differs from germline. This sequence joins TRBV6-1 and TRBJ2-7; 10 bases fit TRBD1. Germline V gene lookup returns CDR1 MNHNS and CDR2 SASEGT. There are 15 residues in the CDR3. The CDR3 loop is CASSARQGASSEQYF. DNA for the CDR3: TGTGCCAGCAGTGCAAGACAGGGGGCCTCCTCCGAGCAGTACTTC.

The V and J genes are TRBV5-6 and TRBJ2-5; 7 bases fit TRBD1. V trimming: 4 bases; J trimming: 5 bases; junction bases outside the gene matches: 8. CDR1 is SGHDT, CDR2 YYEEEE, per germline. The CDR3 length is 14 residues. The CDR3 sequence is CASSPWTGGETQYF. The DNA for the CDR3 is TGTGCCAGCAGCCCCTGGACAGGCGGGGAGACCCAGTACTTC.

The rearrangement uses TRBV18 and TRBJ2-6; tentatively, D is TRBD1 (5 bases). The germline V gene has CDR1 KGHSH and CDR2 LQKENI. V lost 8 bases to trimming and J lost 0 bases, with 5 bases between them. This CDR3 has 13 amino acids. The CDR3 sequence: CASDSSGANVLTF. The CDR3 coding sequence is TGTGCCAGCGACAGCTCTGGGGCCAACGTCCTGACTTTC.

J is TRBJ1-1 and V is TRBV5-6, with 8 nucleotides matching TRBD1. CDR1 SGHDT and CDR2 YYEEEE come from the germline V gene. J lost 5 bases, V lost 4 bases, and 7 bases had no gene match. This CDR3 is built from 14 residues. In DNA, the CDR3 is TGTGCCAGCAGCCAACAGGGGGGGAGGACTGAAGCTTTCTTT. Translating it yields CASSQQGGRTEAFF.

The V call is TRBV19, the J call TRBJ2-1, with unresolved D. V gave up 3 bases and J gave up 9 bases, with 18 bases separating them. CDR1 LNHDA and CDR2 SQIVND come from the germline V gene (reference sequence). The length of the CDR3 is 15 residues. The CDR3 sequence: CASSIVPFSGTEQFF. In DNA form, the CDR3 reads TGTGCCAGTAGTATTGTTCCCTTTTCCGGTACTGAGCAGTTCTTC.

This sequence joins TRBV19 and TRBJ2-7, with TRBD1 matching 10 bases. V dropped 5 bases and J dropped 6; count of bases not matched to a gene: 10. CDR1 LNHDA and CDR2 SQIVND come from the germline V gene (reference sequence). The CDR3 length is 15 residues. The CDR3 sequence is CASSARQGAVGEQYF. The CDR3 bases are TGTGCCAGTAGTGCAAGACAGGGGGCGGTTGGCGAGCAGTACTTC.

J is TRBJ2-2 and V is TRBV7-2, with 7 bases fitting TRBD1. There are 16 residues in the CDR3. Trimming took 2 bases from V and 7 from J; bases not matched to a gene: 10. Germline V gene data show CDR1 as SGHTA and CDR2 as FQGNSA. The DNA of the CDR3 is TGTGCCAGCAGCTTATCCCCCAGGGGGAATGACGGGGAGCTGTTTTTT. Translation: CASSLSPRGNDGELFF.

This chain uses TRBV5-1 with TRBJ2-4, with D uncertain. V was shortened by 2 bases and J by 4 bases, with 7 bases between the two germline ends. This CDR3 comprises 13 residues. The germline CDR1 and CDR2 sequences are SGHRS and YFSETQ. The CDR3 reads CASSLTEKNIQYF. CDR3 nucleotide sequence: TGCGCCAGCAGCTTAACAGAGAAAAACATTCAGTACTTC.

The chain employs TRBV5-4 and TRBJ1-2; unclear D gene. CDR3 length: 13 residues. Trimming removed 4 bases at V and 8 bases at J, with 15 bases between. Germline-derived CDR1 and CDR2 are SGHNT and YYREEE (reference sequence). This chain's CDR3 is CASSPGPTGGYTF. The CDR3, as DNA: TGTGCCAGCAGCCCTGGACCGACGGGAGGCTACACCTTC.

This clone turned up a few times. Here the CDR3 reads CASASGANVLTF. The DNA of the CDR3 is TGTGCCAGCGCCTCTGGGGCCAACGTCCTGACTTTC. V and J are TRBV10-3 and TRBJ2-6, with D unclear. The CDR3 sequence is 12 residues long. The germline V gene encodes CDR1 ENHRY and CDR2 SYGVKD. Trimming removed 10 bases at V and 0 bases at J, with 4 bases between.

There are a few counts of this clone. J is TRBJ1-1 and V is TRBV11-2; D unclear. Trimming cost V 5 bases and J 5 bases, with 12 bases left between them. The CDR3 covers 13 residues. Germline CDR1 reads SGHAT; CDR2 reads FQNNGV. This CDR3 reads CASSPQRGTEAFF. CDR3 DNA: TGTGCCAGCAGCCCCCAACGGGGTACTGAAGCTTTCTTT.